This TCR beta chain was profiled in a study of T cells in Graves' hyperthyroidism and ophthalmopathy. V gave up 2 bases and J gave up 8 bases, with 18 bases separating them. CDR3 length equals 15 residues. The germline V gene has CDR1 DFQATT and CDR2 SNEGSKA (reference sequence). Concerning this clonotype: Its specificity is unknown.

There were TCR beta CDR3 regions amplified from RNA transcripts. HTBI primers were employed in a first-round RT-PCR of the TCR CDR3. TCRdb itself ran the multiplex PCR reads through MiXCR, one entry per CDR3 protein. The table lists fewer than 750,000 distinct CDR3 sequences, 46% of them singletons. Study outcomes and limitations: In blood, most of the thyroid clonotypes expanded above 0.001 were also present.

The J gene is TRBJ1-4, the V gene TRBV20-1; D is unclear. This receptor was obtained from a woman aged 18-29 years with Graves' hyperthyroidism. The sequenced sample consisted of peripheral blood or thyroid tissue (not recorded which). The CDR3 bases are TGCAGTGCTAGAACTAGCGGGCTTGTAGGGGAAAAACTGTTTTTT. It specifies CSARTSGLVGEKLFF.